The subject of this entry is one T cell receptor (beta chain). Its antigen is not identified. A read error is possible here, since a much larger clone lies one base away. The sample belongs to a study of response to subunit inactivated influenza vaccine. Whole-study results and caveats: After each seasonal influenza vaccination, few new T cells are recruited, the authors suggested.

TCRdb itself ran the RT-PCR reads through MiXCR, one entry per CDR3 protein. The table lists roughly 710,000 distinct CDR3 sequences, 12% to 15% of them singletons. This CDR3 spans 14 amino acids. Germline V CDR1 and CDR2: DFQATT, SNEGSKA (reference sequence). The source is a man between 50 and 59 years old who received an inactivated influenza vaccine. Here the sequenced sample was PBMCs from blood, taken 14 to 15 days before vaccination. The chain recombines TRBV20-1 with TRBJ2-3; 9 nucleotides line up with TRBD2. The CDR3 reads CCANSGSVPDTQYF. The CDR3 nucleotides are TGCTGTGCTAATAGCGGGAGTGTCCCAGATACGCAGTATTTT.